The next 2 T cell receptor beta chains were all read from a single sample in a study of monozygotic twins with inflammatory bowel disease (dated by TCRdb to the late 2010s). Library preparation used 5' RACE. The sequencer listed for this sample is Illumina HiSeq 2500. One entry per CDR3 protein sequence results from the TCRdb reprocessing of the reads, with DNA left out. The table for this sample shows 400,000 to 500,000 distinct CDR3 sequences. The ten largest clones take up approximately 2.3% of the sample. The sequenced material came from blood. These receptors all stem from a human donor with ulcerative colitis or Crohn's disease, or a healthy co-twin of an affected twin (not recorded which).

J is TRBJ2-5 and V is TRBV11-2. There are 14 residues in the CDR3. Germline CDR1 reads SGHAT; CDR2 reads FQNNGV. The CDR3 here is CASSLAPYQETQYF.

The V gene is TRBV5-1, the J gene TRBJ2-7; absent DNA, TCRdb's TRBD1 call cannot be checked. This CDR3 has 15 residues. The germline gives CDR1 SGHRS, CDR2 YFSETQ. The CDR3 loop is CASSLFGGDSYEQYF.